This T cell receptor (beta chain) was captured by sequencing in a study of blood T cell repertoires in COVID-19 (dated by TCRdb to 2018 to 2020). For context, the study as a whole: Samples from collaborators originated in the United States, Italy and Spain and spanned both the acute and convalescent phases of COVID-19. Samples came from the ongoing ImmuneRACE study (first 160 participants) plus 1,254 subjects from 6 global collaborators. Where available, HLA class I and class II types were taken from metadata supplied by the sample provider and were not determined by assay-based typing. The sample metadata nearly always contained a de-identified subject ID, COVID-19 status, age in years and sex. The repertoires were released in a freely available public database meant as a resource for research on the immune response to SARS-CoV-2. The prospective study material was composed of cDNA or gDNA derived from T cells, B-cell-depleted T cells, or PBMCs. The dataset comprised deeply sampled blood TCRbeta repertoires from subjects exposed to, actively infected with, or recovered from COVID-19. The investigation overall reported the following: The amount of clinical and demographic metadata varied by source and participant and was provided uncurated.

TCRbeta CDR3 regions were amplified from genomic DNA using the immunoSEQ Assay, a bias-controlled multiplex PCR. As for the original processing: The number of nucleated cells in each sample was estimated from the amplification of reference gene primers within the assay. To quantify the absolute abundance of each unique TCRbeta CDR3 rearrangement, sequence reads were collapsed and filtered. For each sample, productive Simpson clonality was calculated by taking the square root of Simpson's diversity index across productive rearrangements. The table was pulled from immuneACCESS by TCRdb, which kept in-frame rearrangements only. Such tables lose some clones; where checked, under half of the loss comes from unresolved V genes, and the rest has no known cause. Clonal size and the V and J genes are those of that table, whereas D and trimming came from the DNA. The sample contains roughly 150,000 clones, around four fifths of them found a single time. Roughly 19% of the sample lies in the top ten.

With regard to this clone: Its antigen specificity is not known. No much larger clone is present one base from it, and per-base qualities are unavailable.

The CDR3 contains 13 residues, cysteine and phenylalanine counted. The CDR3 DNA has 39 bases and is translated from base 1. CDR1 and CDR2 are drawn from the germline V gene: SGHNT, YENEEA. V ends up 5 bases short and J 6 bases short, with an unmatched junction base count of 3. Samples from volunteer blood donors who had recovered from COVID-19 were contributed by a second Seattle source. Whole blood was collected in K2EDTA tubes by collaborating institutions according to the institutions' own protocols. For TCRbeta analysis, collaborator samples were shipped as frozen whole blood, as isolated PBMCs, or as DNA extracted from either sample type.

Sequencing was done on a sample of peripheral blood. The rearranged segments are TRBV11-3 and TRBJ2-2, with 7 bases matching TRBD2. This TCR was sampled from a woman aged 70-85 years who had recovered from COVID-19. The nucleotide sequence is TGTGCCAGCAGCCCTCTAGCGGCCGGGGAGCTGTTTTTT. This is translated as CASSPLAAGELFF.